The 8 T cell receptor beta chains listed next were all sequenced from one sample in a study of siplizumab effects on memory and regulatory T cells. The protocol was immunoSEQ multiplex PCR, while the TCRdb copy is restricted to in-frame clones and leaves out a portion. The sample consists of roughly 120,000 clones, 92% of them appearing once. The specimen sequenced was Tregs sorted from blood. The receptors originated from a human donor in good health.

The J gene is TRBJ2-3, the V gene TRBV5-1; a possible D gene is TRBD2 (6 bases). V was cut by 4 bases and J by 3 bases, with 9 bases left in between. This CDR3 region has 13 residues. Germline CDR1 reads SGHRS; CDR2 reads YFSETQ. This CDR3 reads CASSLGLTDTQYF. Here the CDR3 DNA reads TGCGCCAGCAGCCTGGGACTTACAGATACGCAGTATTTT.

V is TRBV18 and J is TRBJ2-7; 8 bases map to TRBD1. Germline trimming cut 4 bases from V and 6 bases from J; bases unmatched to any gene: 5. CDR1 and CDR2 from the germline V gene are KGHSH and LQKENI. The CDR3 is 13 amino acids. CDR3 bases: TGTGCCAGCTCACAAACGACAGGGGCCGAGCAGTACTTC. Translation: CASSQTTGAEQYF.

This sequence joins TRBV5-5 and TRBJ2-7; D call uncertain. This CDR3 is built from 13 residues. The V gene's germline CDR1 is SGHKS and CDR2 YYEKEE (reference sequence). Trimming cost V 1 base and J 5 bases, with 10 bases left between them. Written as DNA, the CDR3 is TGTGCCAGCAGCTTGTCCCCTACGAACGAGCAGTACTTC. Amino acid sequence: CASSLSPTNEQYF.

V usage is TRBV5-1 and J usage is TRBJ1-1; a possible D gene is TRBD1 (6 bases). This CDR3 is built from 15 residues. CDR1 and CDR2 from the germline V gene are SGHRS and YFSETQ. V was trimmed by 0 bases and J by 3 bases, leaving 12 bases between them. Written as DNA, the CDR3 is TGCGCCAGCAGCTTGGGTCCAGGGGCACACACTGAAGCTTTCTTT. This gives the protein CASSLGPGAHTEAFF.

This chain links TRBV10-2 with TRBJ1-3, with D unresolved. V shed 6 bases and J shed 0 bases, with 6 bases lying between them. Germline V gene sequence: CDR1 WSHSY, CDR2 SAAADI. The CDR3 spans 13 residues. The CDR3 region is CASSRYSGNTIYF. The CDR3 DNA reads as TGCGCCAGCAGCAGGTACTCTGGAAACACCATATATTTT.

This rearrangement joins TRBV10-3 to TRBJ2-1, with D perhaps matching TRBD1 (5 bases). Germline V lookup: CDR1 ENHRY, CDR2 SYGVKD. The ends were cut back, 4 bases at V and 0 bases at J, with 10 bases in the middle. The CDR3 is 15 residues long. The DNA of the CDR3 is TGTGCCATCAGTGCGACAGAAAGCTCCTACAATGAGCAGTTCTTC. Protein: CAISATESSYNEQFF.

The rearrangement uses TRBV2 and TRBJ1-2; D gene uncertain. This CDR3 spans 14 amino acids. The V gene lost 6 bases and the J gene lost 8 bases, with 19 bases spanning the gap. Looked up from germline, CDR1 is SNHLY and CDR2 is FYNNEI. CDR3 region: CASRNRGSLAGYTF. CDR3 coding DNA: TGTGCCAGCAGGAATCGAGGGTCGCTCGCAGGCTACACCTTC.

This chain links TRBV7-3 with TRBJ2-1; tentative D call: TRBD1 (5 bases). The V gene lost 5 bases and the J gene lost 2 bases, with 13 bases spanning the gap. CDR3 length equals 15 residues. CDR1 is SGHTA and CDR2 is FQGTGA in the germline V gene. CDR3 amino acids: CASSPEEGAYNEQFF. DNA of the CDR3: TGTGCCAGCAGCCCGGAAGAAGGGGCCTACAATGAGCAGTTCTTC.